Presented here are 27 T cell receptor beta chains from one specimen sequenced in a study of blood T cell dynamics during melanoma immunotherapy (TCRdb year 2020). The sample's time point, from its label and the paper: week 3, after first cycle of checkpoint inhibitor. Receptor libraries were prepared by the immunoSEQ multiplex PCR assay. The table was pulled from immuneACCESS by TCRdb, which kept in-frame rearrangements only. Such tables lose some clones; where checked, under half of the loss comes from unresolved V genes, and the rest has no known cause. The sample table records approximately 11,000 clones; around 90% of these occur just once. In total, the top ten clones hold around 24% of the sample. Sequencing was performed on blood, taken from a patient treated with checkpoint blockade. The receptors stem from a human donor with melanoma.

This chain joins TRBV7-9 and TRBJ2-5; 9 bases agree with TRBD1. The DNA end is more similar to TRBJ2-7, so the J call may be wrong. CDR1 SEHNR and CDR2 FQNEAQ come from the germline V gene (reference sequence). The CDR3 loop spans 14 amino acids. CDR3 sequence: CASSSTGGRDEQYF. The CDR3 region has the DNA TGTGCCAGCAGCTCTACAGGGGGCAGGGACGAGCAGTACTTC.

The V call is TRBV28, the J call TRBJ1-2; D unresolved. Trimming took 6 bases from V and 4 from J, leaving 12 bases between them. CDR1 and CDR2 from the germline V gene are MDHEN and SYDVKM. The CDR3 is made up of 13 amino acids. CDR3: CASSRSRAYGYTF. The CDR3 region has the DNA TGTGCCAGCAGCCGATCGAGGGCCTATGGCTACACCTTC.

CDR3 DNA: TGCGCCAGGGGACTCCGGCGGGGCGATGAGCAGTTCTTC. It specifies CARGLRRGDEQFF. The rearrangement joins TRBV10-1 to TRBJ2-1; possibly TRBD2 for D (6 bases). This CDR3 spans 13 amino acids. V was clipped by 9 bases and J by 8 bases, with 17 bases between them. Germline lookup yields CDR1 WNHNN and CDR2 SYGVQD (reference sequence).

The rearrangement joins TRBV7-9 to TRBJ1-2; D possibly corresponds to TRBD1 (6 bases). Per the germline V gene, CDR1 is SEHNR and CDR2 is FQNEAQ (reference sequence). Trimming pared 7 bases from V and 8 bases from J, leaving 17 bases between. CDR3 length: 13 amino acids. Here the CDR3 reads CASTPIGGGGYTF. The CDR3 DNA sequence: TGTGCCAGCACCCCTATCGGGGGCGGCGGCTACACCTTC.

This chain joins TRBV27 and TRBJ1-3; no clear D gene. From germline, CDR1 is MNHEY and CDR2 SMNVEV (reference sequence). This CDR3 region has 16 residues. V dropped 0 bases and J dropped 0 bases, with 9 bases sitting between them. The CDR3 loop reads CASSLSWPDSGNTIYF. In DNA form, the CDR3 reads TGTGCCAGCAGTTTATCGTGGCCCGACTCTGGAAACACCATATATTTT.

This clone appeared a single time. The rearrangement joins TRBV28 to TRBJ2-7; TRBD2 aligns across 7 bases. The germline CDR1 and CDR2 sequences are MDHEN and SYDVKM. CDR3 length: 14 residues. Trimming took 5 bases from V and 4 from J; bases not matched to a gene: 8. CDR3 region: CASSPPGGSYEQYF. The CDR3 nucleotides read TGTGCCAGCAGTCCCCCCGGCGGGAGTTACGAGCAGTACTTC. Full variable domain (outside the CDR3, taken from reference TRBV28 and TRBJ2-7): DVKVTQSSRYLVKRTGEKVFLECVQDMDHENMFWYRQDPGLGLRLIYFSYDVKMKEKGDIPEGYSVSREKKERFSLILESASTNQTSMYLCASSPPGGSYEQYFGPGTRLTVT.

The V gene is TRBV7-2, the J gene TRBJ2-1; D is perhaps TRBD2 (5 bases). The CDR3 spans 13 residues. Germline V gene sequence: CDR1 SGHTA, CDR2 FQGNSA. V was clipped by 0 bases and J by 8 bases, with 8 bases between them. CDR3 nucleotides: TGTGCCAGCAGCTTAGCGCGGCGGGATGAGCAGTTCTTC. The encoded protein is CASSLARRDEQFF.

The J gene is TRBJ2-1, the V gene TRBV4-2; tentatively, D is TRBD2 (5 bases). Germline CDR1 is LGHNA and CDR2 is YNFKEQ. The V and J ends lost 1 base and 2 bases respectively, with 18 bases between them. The CDR3 has 18 amino acids. CDR3 amino acids: CASSQVGWGTGAYNEQFF. CDR3 DNA sequence: TGTGCCAGCAGCCAAGTCGGTTGGGGAACCGGGGCCTACAATGAGCAGTTCTTC.

V usage is TRBV4-3 and J usage is TRBJ2-6; 9 bases are shared with TRBD2. The CDR3 contains 19 residues. Germline CDR1 LGHNA, CDR2 YSLEER. After removal of 0 bases from V and 2 bases from J, the junction contained 8 bases not matched to a gene. The CDR3, as DNA: TGCGCCAGCAGCCAAGATTGGGTAGCGGGAGCCCCTGGGGCCAACGTCCTGACTTTC. Its protein is CASSQDWVAGAPGANVLTF.

Written as DNA, the CDR3 is TGCGCCAGCAGCTTGGCGGGACAGGGGGCCGCAGATACGCAGTATTTT. It specifies CASSLAGQGAADTQYF. The rearrangement links TRBV5-1 to TRBJ2-3, with 12 bases lining up with TRBD1. The V gene's germline CDR1 is SGHRS and CDR2 YFSETQ. With 0 bases clipped from V and 4 bases from J, the junction kept 3 bases outside the gene matches. This CDR3 region has 16 residues.

CDR3 in DNA: TGCAGTGCTGGTACTCTCGAAGCTTTCTTT. As protein: CSAGTLEAFF. The chain joins TRBV20-1 to TRBJ1-1, with no clear D. The germline V and J ends were trimmed by 5 bases and 8 bases, with 9 bases remaining between them. CDR3 size: 10 residues. Germline CDR1 reads DFQATT; CDR2 reads SNEGSKA (reference sequence).

This clone was counted a single time. This chain links TRBV18 with TRBJ2-5; D remains ambiguous. Germline loops: CDR1 KGHSH, CDR2 LQKENI. Trimming pared 6 bases from V and 4 bases from J, leaving 15 bases between. CDR3 length equals 14 residues. CDR3 nucleotide sequence: TGTGCCAGCTCCCCCGCGTCCGTCGGAGAGACCCAGTACTTC. Its protein product is CASSPASVGETQYF. The entire variable domain, with the rest obtained from reference TRBV18 and TRBJ2-5, is as follows: NAGVMQNPRHLVRRRGQEARLRCSPMKGHSHVYWYRQLPEEGLKFMVYLQKENIIDESGMPKERFSAEFPKEGPSILRIQQVVRGDSAAYFCASSPASVGETQYFGPGTRLLVL.

The CDR3 region has the DNA TGCAGCGTTGGGAGGGCCGGGCTTGAAGATACGCAGTATTTT. Translating gives CSVGRAGLEDTQYF. The rearrangement joins TRBV29-1 to TRBJ2-3, with D perhaps matching TRBD2 (6 bases). Trimming took 4 bases from V and 5 from J, leaving 16 bases between them. This CDR3 region has 14 residues. In germline, CDR1 is SQVTM, CDR2 ANQGSEA.

The chain combines TRBV28 with TRBJ1-2, with D perhaps matching TRBD1 (5 bases). V was cut by 3 bases and J by 3 bases, with 8 bases left in between. Germline V CDR1 and CDR2: MDHEN, SYDVKM. This CDR3 spans 13 amino acids. The CDR3 region has the DNA TGTGCCAGCAGTTTGGGGGGGGACTATGGCTACACCTTC. This codes for CASSLGGDYGYTF.

The chain carries TRBV7-8 and TRBJ1-2; 9 nucleotides match TRBD1. Germline V gene data show CDR1 as SGHVS and CDR2 as FQNEAQ. Unmatched junction bases numbered 14, after V lost 4 bases and J lost 5 bases. The CDR3 consists of 17 residues. The CDR3 nucleotides read TGTGCCAGCAGCTCATGGACAGGGGCTCCTTTCCCTTATGGCTACACCTTC. Amino acids: CASSSWTGAPFPYGYTF. The full variable domain, rest sourced from reference TRBV7-8 and TRBJ1-2, is GAGVSQSPRYKVAKRGQDVALRCDPISGHVSLFWYQQALGQGPEFLTYFQNEAQLDKSGLPSDRFFAERPEGSVSTLKIQRTQQEDSAVYLCASSSWTGAPFPYGYTFGSGTRLTVV.

The chain joins TRBV5-5 to TRBJ2-7, with 13 bases identical to TRBD2. Germline-derived CDR1 and CDR2 are SGHKS and YYEKEE (reference sequence). This CDR3 is 18 amino acids long. Trimming cost V 4 bases and J 0 bases; bases outside gene matches: 10. The CDR3 protein is CASSVYGGTSGTSYEQYF. CDR3 nucleotides: TGTGCCAGCAGCGTATACGGGGGGACTAGCGGGACCTCCTACGAGCAGTACTTC. The full variable domain, with the rest looked up from reference TRBV5-5 and TRBJ2-7, is DAGVTQSPTHLIKTRGQQVTLRCSPISGHKSVSWYQQVLGQGPQFIFQYYEKEERGRGNFPDRFSARQFPNYSSELNVNALLLGDSALYLCASSVYGGTSGTSYEQYFGPGTRLTVT.

The chain joins TRBV27 to TRBJ1-5; possibly TRBD1 for D (5 bases). Germline V CDR1 and CDR2: MNHEY, SMNVEV (reference sequence). The V end was cut by 7 bases, the J end by 3 bases, with 13 bases between. This CDR3 contains 14 residues. The CDR3 DNA is TGTGCCAGCACCTCGGGGGGAACCAATCAGCCCCAGCATTTT. It encodes CASTSGGTNQPQHF.

CDR3 protein: CASSAGRGLVGKQFF. In nucleotides, the CDR3 is TGCGCCAGCAGCGCGGGACGGGGACTAGTCGGCAAGCAGTTCTTC. The V and J genes are TRBV5-1 and TRBJ2-1; 8 bases match TRBD2. The CDR3 covers 15 residues. The germline V gene has CDR1 SGHRS and CDR2 YFSETQ. V was clipped by 4 bases and J by 11 bases; unmatched bases: 14.

The CDR3 reads CASSPLGDEQFF. CDR3 coding DNA: TGTGCCAGCAGTCCACTAGGGGATGAGCAGTTCTTC. The chain joins TRBV28 to TRBJ2-1; D tentatively fits TRBD1 or TRBD2 (5 bases each). The length of the CDR3 is 12 residues. Between the trimmed V and J ends, which lost 5 bases and 8 bases, there was a span of 10 bases. Germline CDR1 and CDR2: MDHEN and SYDVKM. The full variable domain, with the rest looked up from reference TRBV28 and TRBJ2-1, is DVKVTQSSRYLVKRTGEKVFLECVQDMDHENMFWYRQDPGLGLRLIYFSYDVKMKEKGDIPEGYSVSREKKERFSLILESASTNQTSMYLCASSPLGDEQFFGPGTRLTVL.

This sequence joins TRBV27 and TRBJ2-7; 7 positions agree with TRBD2. The CDR3 extends over 14 amino acids. J lost 2 bases, V lost 4 bases, and 5 bases had no gene match. The germline V gene has CDR1 MNHEY and CDR2 SMNVEV (reference sequence). The CDR3 region is CASSWGGATYEQYF. DNA of the CDR3: TGTGCCAGCAGTTGGGGGGGAGCAACCTACGAGCAGTACTTC.

V is TRBV21-1 and J is TRBJ1-6. TRBV21-1 is assigned pseudogene status. The CDR3 is 14 amino acids. This CDR3 is CASSKGSYNSPLHF. CDR3 in DNA: TGTGCCAGCAGCAAAGGGTCCTATAATTCACCCCTCCACTTT.

This sequence joins TRBV20-1 and TRBJ1-2; D is possibly TRBD1 (5 bases). Trimming took off 1 base at V and 6 bases at J, with 6 bases between the two ends. CDR1 and CDR2 (germline): DFQATT, SNEGSKA (reference sequence). The CDR3 loop spans 11 amino acids. The CDR3 here is CSARGGNGYTF. The CDR3 coding sequence is TGCAGTGCTAGAGGGGGCAATGGCTACACCTTC.

J is TRBJ2-7 and V is TRBV28; D gene uncertain. In germline, CDR1 is MDHEN, CDR2 SYDVKM. The CDR3 runs to 15 residues. V was shortened by 5 bases and J by 4 bases, with 18 bases between the two germline ends. The chain's CDR3 is CASSLRLGIVYEQYF. CDR3 in DNA: TGTGCCAGCAGTCTTAGACTGGGGATCGTTTACGAGCAGTACTTC.

This clone was recorded a few times. This chain joins TRBV5-1 and TRBJ1-3; 9 bases align to TRBD1. The V gene's germline CDR1 is SGHRS and CDR2 YFSETQ. CDR3 length: 17 amino acids. Losses at the gene ends were 0 bases for V and 4 bases for J; bases not matched to a gene: 8. CDR3: CASSLEVGQGRGNTIYF. CDR3 DNA: TGCGCCAGCAGCTTGGAGGTTGGACAGGGGAGGGGAAACACCATATATTTT.

The genes are TRBV6-6 and TRBJ1-6, with D possibly matching TRBD1 (6 bases). The V and J ends lost 4 bases and 10 bases respectively, with 14 bases between them. The CDR3 extends over 14 amino acids. Germline V gene data show CDR1 as MNHNY and CDR2 as SVGAGI (reference sequence). The CDR3 region has the DNA TGTGCCAGCAGTTTCAACAGGGATGGGTCACCCCTCCACTTT. Translating gives CASSFNRDGSPLHF.

This chain joins TRBV9 and TRBJ2-1; 8 bases align to TRBD2. This CDR3 comprises 15 residues. The germline gives CDR1 SGDLS, CDR2 YYNGEE. V shed 2 bases, J shed 7 bases, and the junction held 8 bases outside the gene matches. DNA of the CDR3: TGTGCCAGCAGCGTGGACGGGACTAGTTGGAATGAGCAGTTCTTC. Translation: CASSVDGTSWNEQFF.

This sequence joins TRBV7-9 and TRBJ2-3; D might be TRBD1 or TRBD2, each matching 5 bases. Trimming shortened V by 1 base and J by 0 bases, and 8 bases separated the two germline ends. This CDR3 contains 15 residues. The V gene's germline CDR1 is SEHNR and CDR2 FQNEAQ (reference sequence). CDR3 DNA: TGTGCCAGCAGCTTAGGGGGACGGAGCACAGATACGCAGTATTTT. Its translation is CASSLGGRSTDTQYF.